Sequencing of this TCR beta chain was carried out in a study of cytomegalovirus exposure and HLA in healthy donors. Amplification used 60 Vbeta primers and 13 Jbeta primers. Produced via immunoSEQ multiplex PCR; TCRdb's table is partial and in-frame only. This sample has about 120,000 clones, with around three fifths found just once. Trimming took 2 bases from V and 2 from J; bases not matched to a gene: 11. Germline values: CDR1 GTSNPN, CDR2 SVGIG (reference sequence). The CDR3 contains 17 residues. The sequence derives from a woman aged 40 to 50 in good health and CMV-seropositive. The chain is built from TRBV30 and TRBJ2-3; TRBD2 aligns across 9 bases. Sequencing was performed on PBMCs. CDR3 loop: CAWSPPGASGVTDTQYF. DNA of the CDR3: TGTGCCTGGAGTCCTCCCGGGGCTAGCGGGGTCACAGATACGCAGTATTTT.